Below, 2 T cell receptor beta chains from the same sample are listed, as sequenced in a study of beta chain features in type 1 diabetes. Study results and limitations: Shortening of TCRB CDR3s, moderate but significant, appeared in all four CD4+ subsets of Type 1 diabetes patients.

Reverse transcription of all isolated RNA meant that expressed TCRB transcripts were sequenced. Clones were sequenced by immunoSEQ multiplex PCR, and TCRdb holds only the in-frame ones, with some missing. The sample yields 130,000 or so clones, approximately 10% seen once. These receptors lack a known antigen. Sequencing was carried out using central memory CD4+ T cells from blood. The receptors come from a man under 40 with type 1 diabetes.

The V call is TRBV11-3, the J call TRBJ2-2; 7 bases map to TRBD2. Looked up from germline, CDR1 is SGHNT and CDR2 is YENEEA. The length of the CDR3 is 15 residues. The trim removed 4 bases at V and 0 bases at J, leaving 2 bases unmatched. CDR3 loop: CASSSSGTNTGELFF. The DNA of the CDR3 is TGTGCCAGCAGCTCTAGCGGCACGAACACCGGGGAGCTGTTTTTT.

At least ten counts were recorded for this clone. V is TRBV28 and J is TRBJ1-1; D unclear. V was clipped by 6 bases and J by 5 bases, with 13 bases between them. Per germline, CDR1 MDHEN and CDR2 SYDVKM. The CDR3 contains 13 residues. The CDR3 region is CASRSSLRTEAFF. CDR3 sequence (DNA): TGTGCCAGCAGGTCGAGTCTGAGGACTGAAGCTTTCTTT.